These 32 T cell receptor beta chains share one sample of origin, sequenced in a study of blood T cells in healthy people across ages. Then a second PCR, running about 6 to 12 cycles, was carried out with a sample-barcoded 5' primer and a J-beta primer mix. TCRdb redid the calling of the 5' RACE reads with MiXCR, one entry per CDR3 protein. Of about 680,000 distinct CDR3 sequences detected, around 49% appear once; the ten largest clones hold roughly 30%. Input material: blood. The receptor source for this set is a woman aged 55-70 years in good health.

This clonotype was recorded a few times. The chain combines TRBV20-1 with TRBJ2-5, with unresolved D. V dropped 5 bases and J dropped 1 base, with 11 bases sitting between them. The V gene's germline CDR1 is DFQATT and CDR2 SNEGSKA (reference sequence). The CDR3 has 13 amino acids. This CDR3 is CSAQNVGQETQYF. The CDR3 bases are TGCAGTGCTCAGAACGTGGGCCAAGAGACCCAGTACTTC.

The chain is built from TRBV6-2 or TRBV6-3 and TRBJ2-7; TRBD2 agrees at 8 bases. The CDR3 is 15 residues long. Germline CDR1 is MNHEY and CDR2 is SVGEGT. The V gene end was trimmed by 6 bases and the J gene end by 5 bases; junction bases not matched to a gene: 12. The CDR3 is CASRKGGTSQHEQYF. CDR3 DNA sequence: TGTGCCAGCAGAAAGGGCGGGACTAGTCAACACGAGCAGTACTTC.

The chain employs TRBV28 and TRBJ1-1; D is unresolved. Germline V gene sequence: CDR1 MDHEN, CDR2 SYDVKM. The CDR3 runs to 13 residues. Deletions cut 2 bases from V and 5 bases from J, with 9 bases between. This chain's CDR3 is CASSLDGETEAFF. The CDR3 DNA sequence: TGTGCCAGCAGTTTAGATGGGGAAACTGAAGCTTTCTTT.

This clonotype has more than one count but fewer than ten. This rearrangement joins TRBV6-2 or TRBV6-3 to TRBJ2-7; 10 bases are a match to TRBD2. After removal of 4 bases from V and 2 bases from J, the junction contained 8 bases not matched to a gene. The CDR3 totals 16 residues. CDR1 MNHEY and CDR2 SVGEGT come from the germline V gene. CDR3 nucleotides: TGTGCCAGCAGTTGGCCCCCTAGCGGGAGCGCCTACGAGCAGTACTTC. Amino acid sequence: CASSWPPSGSAYEQYF.

This clonotype was recorded a few times. J is TRBJ2-1 and V is TRBV29-1; no clear D gene. The germline gives CDR1 SQVTM, CDR2 ANQGSEA. V lost 4 bases, J lost 3 bases, and 13 bases lay in between. This CDR3 has 14 residues. This chain's CDR3 is CSVAIAVFYNEQFF. CDR3 sequence (DNA): TGCAGCGTTGCGATAGCAGTGTTCTACAATGAGCAGTTCTTC.

This chain connects TRBV7-2 to TRBJ2-3; 13 bases map to TRBD2. CDR3 length: 15 residues. With 4 bases clipped from V and 14 bases from J, the junction kept 12 bases outside the gene matches. The germline V gene encodes CDR1 SGHTA and CDR2 FQGNSA. CDR3 DNA: TGTGCCAGCAGCTGGACTAGCGGGAGTGAGGGGGCGCGGTATTTT. As protein: CASSWTSGSEGARYF. Full variable domain (missing parts from reference TRBV7-2 and TRBJ2-3): GAGVSQSPSNKVTEKGKDVELRCDPISGHTALYWYRQSLGQGLEFLIYFQGNSAPDKSGLPSDRFSAERTGGSVSTLTIQRTQQEDSAVYLCASSWTSGSEGARYFGPGTRLTVL.

The rearrangement links TRBV24-1 to TRBJ2-1; D may be TRBD1 (7 bases). V gave up 3 bases and J gave up 6 bases, with 17 bases separating them. Germline values: CDR1 KGHDR, CDR2 SFDVKD. There are 16 residues in the CDR3. CDR3 protein: CATSDGGTVDANEQFF. Written as DNA, the CDR3 is TGTGCCACCAGTGATGGGGGGACAGTGGACGCCAATGAGCAGTTCTTC.

J is TRBJ1-5 and V is TRBV15; D may be TRBD1 (6 bases). V was shortened by 0 bases and J by 4 bases, with 10 bases between the two germline ends. Germline CDR1 and CDR2: LNHNV and YYDKDF (reference sequence). The CDR3 has 15 amino acids. CDR3 sequence: CATSREGQGNQPQHF. The CDR3 bases are TGTGCCACCAGCAGAGAGGGGCAGGGGAATCAGCCCCAGCATTTT.

V and J are TRBV30 and TRBJ2-7, with a possible D match to TRBD1 (6 bases). The closer fit of TRBJ2-5 to the DNA end suggests the J call may be wrong. The CDR3 is made up of 12 amino acids. The germline V gene has CDR1 GTSNPN and CDR2 SVGIG (reference sequence). The CDR3 loop reads CAWSNRAQTQYF. In DNA form, the CDR3 reads TGTGCCTGGAGTAACAGGGCGCAGACCCAGTACTTC.

The chain is built from TRBV20-1 and TRBJ2-5; 11 positions match TRBD2. The germline V gene encodes CDR1 DFQATT and CDR2 SNEGSKA (reference sequence). CDR3 size: 17 residues. Germline trimming cut 1 base from V and 7 bases from J; bases unmatched to any gene: 14. CDR3 DNA sequence: TGCAGTGCTAGAGCCGACCCGGTAGCGGGAGGGCATGTGACCCAGTACTTC. Encoded protein: CSARADPVAGGHVTQYF.

The chain links TRBV20-1 to TRBJ1-1; 7 bases map to TRBD1. CDR3 length: 15 amino acids. Germline loops: CDR1 DFQATT, CDR2 SNEGSKA (reference sequence). The junction had 5 bases not matched to a gene; V was cut back by 1 base and J by 0 bases. The CDR3 DNA reads as TGCAGTGCTAGAGTTCTCCAGGGGGTGAACACTGAAGCTTTCTTT. It translates to CSARVLQGVNTEAFF.

The chain is built from TRBV4-1 and TRBJ2-5, with TRBD1 matching over 10 bases. The assigned J gene may be wrong: the sequence end matches TRBJ2-7 better. The CDR3 consists of 17 residues. The germline V gene encodes CDR1 MGHRA and CDR2 YSYEKL. The CDR3 reads CASSQDPPDRGRHEQYF. CDR3 bases: TGCGCCAGCAGCCAAGATCCACCCGACAGGGGGCGTCACGAGCAGTACTTC.

The V gene is TRBV20-1, the J gene TRBJ2-7; D might be TRBD2 (6 bases). CDR1 is DFQATT, CDR2 SNEGSKA, per germline (reference sequence). The CDR3 runs 15 residues. The V end lost 0 bases, the J end lost 2 bases, and 14 bases lay between the germline ends. CDR3: CSAREGTPGAYEQYF. The CDR3 coding sequence is TGCAGTGCTAGAGAAGGGACTCCCGGAGCCTACGAGCAGTACTTC.

The rearrangement joins TRBV7-3 to TRBJ2-2; the match to TRBD2 covers 8 bases. The CDR3 consists of 15 residues. Looked up from germline, CDR1 is SGHTA and CDR2 is FQGTGA. Germline trimming cut 1 base from V and 5 bases from J; bases unmatched to any gene: 3. This CDR3 is CASSLISGGTGELFF. Written as DNA, the CDR3 is TGTGCCAGCAGCTTAATCTCGGGAGGGACCGGGGAGCTGTTTTTT. Complete variable domain (other parts from reference TRBV7-3 and TRBJ2-2): GAGVSQTPSNKVTEKGKYVELRCDPISGHTALYWYRQSLGQGPEFLIYFQGTGAADDSGLPNDRFFAVRPEGSVSTLKIQRTERGDSAVYLCASSLISGGTGELFFGEGSRLTVL.

This clonotype was observed a few times. The chain couples TRBV7-2 to TRBJ1-4; unclear D gene. Germline V gene data show CDR1 as SGHTA and CDR2 as FQGNSA. The CDR3 length is 15 residues. The V gene lost 5 bases and the J gene lost 8 bases, with 18 bases spanning the gap. This chain's CDR3 is CASSPQPLGQEKLFF. CDR3 bases: TGTGCCAGCAGCCCCCAACCCCTAGGGCAAGAAAAACTGTTTTTT.

The chain has TRBV13 and TRBJ1-2; the D gene is possibly TRBD1 (6 bases). The CDR3 is 15 residues long. Germline V gene sequence: CDR1 PRHDT, CDR2 FYEKMQ (reference sequence). V dropped 4 bases and J dropped 3 bases, with 15 bases sitting between them. The CDR3 region is CASSWRGEGDYGYTF. CDR3 nucleotide sequence: TGTGCCAGCAGCTGGCGGGGTGAGGGGGACTATGGCTACACCTTC.

This clonotype was found a few times. The V and J genes are TRBV7-2 and TRBJ2-5, with 7 nucleotides matching TRBD2. V was clipped by 0 bases and J by 2 bases; unmatched bases: 3. The CDR3 sequence is 15 residues long. The germline V gene encodes CDR1 SGHTA and CDR2 FQGNSA. CDR3 sequence: CASSLAAGRQETQYF. The CDR3 bases are TGTGCCAGCAGCTTAGCAGCGGGGCGACAAGAGACCCAGTACTTC.

This clonotype was counted only a few times. The CDR3 protein is CATTRQDTTDTQYF. The CDR3 DNA follows: TGTGCCACCACCCGACAGGATACCACAGATACGCAGTATTTT. The chain uses TRBV15 and TRBJ2-3; D is perhaps TRBD1 (6 bases). CDR1 is LNHNV and CDR2 is YYDKDF in the germline V gene (reference sequence). The CDR3 has 14 amino acids. V lost 7 bases, J lost 2 bases, and 13 bases lay in between.

A word on this clonotype: The junction shows a germline mismatch at one end, possibly a read error. This chain joins TRBV5-1 and TRBJ2-1; D uncertain. Per germline, CDR1 SGHRS and CDR2 YFSETQ. The CDR3 has 13 residues. The CDR3 nucleotides are TGCGCCTGCAGCTTGGCGGATTACAATGAGCAGTTCTTC. Translated, it gives CACSLADYNEQFF.

A single count supports this clonotype. The V gene is TRBV20-1, the J gene TRBJ2-5, with 8 bases fitting TRBD1. The trim removed 5 bases at V and 2 bases at J, leaving 13 bases unmatched. Germline CDR1 is DFQATT and CDR2 is SNEGSKA (reference sequence). This CDR3 region has 16 residues. The CDR3 loop is CSASGTGFWRQETQYF. CDR3 coding DNA: TGCAGTGCTTCCGGGACAGGTTTTTGGAGGCAAGAGACCCAGTACTTC.

The chain uses TRBV28 and TRBJ2-7; D uncertain. Trimming stripped 3 bases from V and 6 bases from J, with 12 bases between. In germline, CDR1 is MDHEN, CDR2 SYDVKM. The CDR3 runs to 13 residues. This CDR3 reads CASSLGLEREQYF. The CDR3 DNA follows: TGTGCCAGCAGTTTGGGCCTCGAGCGCGAGCAGTACTTC.

This clonotype has only a few counts. The chain links TRBV28 to TRBJ2-7; 7 nucleotides align to TRBD2. The CDR3 runs 14 residues. Looked up from germline, CDR1 is MDHEN and CDR2 is SYDVKM. The J segment lost 2 bases and the V segment lost 9 bases, leaving 10 bases of the junction unmatched. The CDR3 loop reads CASIPAGTTYEQYF. In DNA, the CDR3 is TGTGCCAGTATACCAGCGGGAACCACCTACGAGCAGTACTTC.

The rearrangement links TRBV13 to TRBJ1-6; 7 positions agree with TRBD1. The V and J ends lost 3 bases and 9 bases, in that order; junction bases with no gene match: 5. CDR1 and CDR2 (germline): PRHDT, FYEKMQ (reference sequence). This CDR3 region has 14 residues. The CDR3 nucleotides read TGTGCCAGCAGCTTGACAGGGAGAGGTTCACCCCTCCACTTT. Its protein is CASSLTGRGSPLHF.

This clonotype was seen just once. The chain carries TRBV29-1 and TRBJ2-1, with 8 positions matching TRBD1. The V and J ends lost 7 bases and 4 bases, in that order; junction bases with no gene match: 9. CDR1 is SQVTM and CDR2 is ANQGSEA in the germline V gene. CDR3 length: 14 residues. The CDR3 DNA is TGCAGCGCCTCGACAGGGGCAAGATACAATGAGCAGTTCTTC. This gives the protein CSASTGARYNEQFF.

The rearrangement uses TRBV9 and TRBJ1-2; a weak D match, TRBD1 (6 bases). V shed 0 bases and J shed 5 bases, with 17 bases lying between them. Germline V gene data show CDR1 as SGDLS and CDR2 as YYNGEE. The CDR3 totals 16 residues. CDR3 sequence (DNA): TGTGCCAGCAGCGTAGATTGGTCAGGGGTCATATATGGCTACACCTTC. Translating gives CASSVDWSGVIYGYTF.

The chain joins TRBV6-4 to TRBJ2-4, with D hard to call. Germline CDR1 and CDR2: MRHNA and SNTAGT. This CDR3 spans 14 amino acids. V lost 4 bases to trimming and J lost 4 bases, with 11 bases between them. The CDR3 loop is CASSVAGQKNIQYF. DNA for the CDR3: TGTGCCAGCAGTGTGGCAGGCCAAAAAAACATTCAGTACTTC.

The CDR3 DNA reads as TGTGCCAGCAGCCCTCGGACTAGCGGGACTTACAATGAGCAGTTCTTC. As protein: CASSPRTSGTYNEQFF. The genes are TRBV9 and TRBJ2-1; TRBD2 matches 12 bases. The V gene's germline CDR1 is SGDLS and CDR2 YYNGEE. This CDR3 comprises 16 residues. V lost 4 bases to trimming and J lost 4 bases; unmatched junction nucleotides: 6.

The J gene is TRBJ2-7, the V gene TRBV6-6; 9 bases line up with TRBD1. Germline values: CDR1 MNHNY, CDR2 SVGAGI (reference sequence). With 5 bases clipped from V and 1 base from J, the junction kept 3 bases outside the gene matches. The CDR3 runs 14 residues. Here the CDR3 reads CASSGQGLSYEQYF. The DNA of the CDR3 is TGTGCCAGCAGTGGACAGGGGCTATCCTACGAGCAGTACTTC.

The chain is built from TRBV6-2 or TRBV6-3 and TRBJ2-1; the D is unclear. Per the germline V gene, CDR1 is MNHEY and CDR2 is SVGEGT. Deletions cut 6 bases from V and 10 bases from J, with 16 bases between. CDR3 length equals 13 residues. CDR3 in amino acids: CASSSWTRGEQFF. CDR3 coding DNA: TGTGCCAGCAGCTCCTGGACGCGTGGCGAGCAGTTCTTC.

This clonotype appeared a few times. This chain links TRBV6-6 with TRBJ1-6; TRBD1 matches 9 bases. CDR3 length: 15 amino acids. V was pared by 6 bases and J by 8 bases, with 8 bases of the junction left unmatched. Germline V CDR1 and CDR2: MNHNY, SVGAGI (reference sequence). The CDR3 reads CASRDRGSLDSPLHF. As DNA, the CDR3 is TGTGCCAGCAGGGACAGGGGTTCCTTGGATTCACCCCTCCACTTT.

This clonotype came up many times. The V and J genes are TRBV29-1 and TRBJ1-2, with D perhaps TRBD1 (5 bases). The CDR3 has 13 residues. Per germline, CDR1 SQVTM and CDR2 ANQGSEA. V was shortened by 2 bases and J by 7 bases, with 14 bases between the two germline ends. The CDR3 DNA is TGCAGCGTTGAATCGGGACCCTGGAGTGGCTACACCTTC. As protein: CSVESGPWSGYTF.

This clonotype was seen a few times. In DNA, the CDR3 is TGTGCCAGCAGCTTAGTGCCTCAAAACATTCAGTACTTC. Protein sequence: CASSLVPQNIQYF. The rearrangement uses TRBV7-2 and TRBJ2-4; D is ambiguous. Germline lookup yields CDR1 SGHTA and CDR2 FQGNSA. The ends were cut back, 1 base at V and 5 bases at J, with 6 bases in the middle. CDR3 length: 13 residues.